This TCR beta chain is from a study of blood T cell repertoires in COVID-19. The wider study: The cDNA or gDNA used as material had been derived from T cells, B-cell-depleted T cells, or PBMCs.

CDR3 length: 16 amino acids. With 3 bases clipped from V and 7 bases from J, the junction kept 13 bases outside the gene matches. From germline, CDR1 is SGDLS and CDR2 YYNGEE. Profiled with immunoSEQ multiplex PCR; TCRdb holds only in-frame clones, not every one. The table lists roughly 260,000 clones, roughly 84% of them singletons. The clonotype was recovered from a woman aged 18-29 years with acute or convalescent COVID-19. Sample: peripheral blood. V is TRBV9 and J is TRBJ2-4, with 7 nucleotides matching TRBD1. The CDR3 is CASSASVTGTANIQYF. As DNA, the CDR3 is TGTGCCAGCAGCGCATCCGTTACCGGGACAGCCAACATTCAGTACTTC.